Listed below are T cell receptor beta chains from one sample, sequenced in a study of shared clonotypes between healthy human individuals. Sequencing was performed with immunoSEQ multiplex PCR; in TCRdb, only in-frame clones are kept and a portion is missing. The profile shows about 2.1 million clones, just under 95% of them singletons. Input material: naive CD8+ T cells from PBMCs. These receptors all stem from a man aged 18 to 29 in good health. Some clones in this sample may be carry-over from other donors' samples. CDR3s include the opening cysteine and the closing phenylalanine or tryptophan. The D gene is left open where the match is weak. Clone size appears in some rows only: once, few, many, or a class for an expanded clone.

clone_size	d_call	v_call	j_call	cdr3_aa	cdr3_nt
-	TRBD1	TRBV4-3	TRBJ2-7	CASSQDRQGGYEQYF	TGCGCCAGCAGCCAAGATCGACAGGGGGGATACGAGCAGTACTTC
-	-	TRBV6-1	TRBJ2-1	CASRHYNEQFF	TGTGCCAGCAGACATTACAATGAGCAGTTCTTC
-	-	TRBV27	TRBJ1-5	CASSLSSHGPQHF	TGTGCCAGCAGTTTATCAAGCCACGGGCCCCAGCATTTT
-	TRBD1	TRBV5-6	TRBJ2-5	CASSSGTVEETQYF	TGTGCCAGCAGCTCCGGGACAGTTGAAGAGACCCAGTACTTC
-	TRBD2	TRBV7-9	TRBJ2-7	CASSRILAGGYEQYF	TGTGCCAGCAGCCGAATCCTAGCGGGGGGCTACGAGCAGTACTTC
once	TRBD1	TRBV11-1	TRBJ1-2	CASSLWTGDHGYTF	TGTGCCAGCAGCTTATGGACAGGGGACCATGGCTACACCTTC
-	-	TRBV7-2	TRBJ1-1	CASSLAGSVEAFF	TGTGCCAGCAGCTTAGCAGGGAGCGTTGAAGCTTTCTTT
few	-	TRBV19	TRBJ1-1	CASSRWTEAFF	TGTGCCAGTAGTAGGTGGACTGAAGCTTTCTTT
-	-	TRBV27	TRBJ2-7	CASSGQGVREQYF	TGTGCCAGCAGTGGGCAGGGCGTCCGCGAGCAGTACTTC
-	TRBD1	TRBV7-9	TRBJ1-2	CASTATDRAWDYGYTF	TGTGCCAGCACCGCCACCGACAGGGCTTGGGACTATGGCTACACCTTC
-	TRBD2	TRBV15	TRBJ2-3	CATSRDRVSGGPAGTDTQYF	TGTGCCACCAGCAGAGATCGGGTTAGCGGGGGACCAGCGGGCACAGATACGCAGTATTTT
-	-	TRBV2	TRBJ1-5	CASSDYGSNQPQHF	TGTGCCAGCAGTGATTACGGAAGCAATCAGCCCCAGCATTTT
-	TRBD2	TRBV13	TRBJ2-5	CASSSSLLSGRAGETQYF	TGTGCCAGCAGCTCGAGCCTCCTAAGTGGGAGGGCTGGAGAGACCCAGTACTTC
-	-	TRBV9	TRBJ1-3	CASSVDRTERSGNTIYF	TGTGCCAGCAGCGTAGATAGGACAGAGCGTTCTGGAAACACCATATATTTT
-	-	TRBV9	TRBJ1-1	CASSVEGSMNTEAFF	TGTGCCAGCAGCGTAGAAGGCAGTATGAACACTGAAGCTTTCTTT
-	-	TRBV9	TRBJ1-2	CASSSHSDRIYGYTF	TGTGCCAGCAGCTCCCATTCCGACAGAATATATGGCTACACCTTC
-	-	TRBV7-9	TRBJ2-1	CASSSPGQDYNEQFF	TGTGCCAGCAGCTCCCCGGGACAAGACTACAATGAGCAGTTCTTC
-	-	TRBV27	TRBJ2-7	CASSLSTGRLLYEQYF	TGTGCCAGCAGTTTATCGACCGGCCGGCTCCTCTACGAGCAGTACTTC
-	-	TRBV7-2	TRBJ2-7	CASSLWDEAYEQYF	TGTGCCAGCAGCTTATGGGACGAGGCCTACGAGCAGTACTTC
few	-	TRBV28	TRBJ1-5	CASSAGVPPQHF	TGTGCCAGCAGCGCAGGGGTGCCGCCCCAGCATTTT
-	TRBD2	TRBV7-9	TRBJ2-1	CASSTSSGSSYNEQFF	TGTGCCAGCAGTACTAGTAGCGGGAGTTCCTACAATGAGCAGTTCTTC
-	TRBD1	TRBV29-1	TRBJ1-2	CSVPQGDYGYTF	TGCAGCGTACCGCAGGGGGACTATGGCTACACCTTC
-	-	TRBV19	TRBJ2-7	CASSGRDSPYEQYF	TGTGCCAGTAGTGGGCGGGACAGTCCCTACGAGCAGTACTTC
-	-	TRBV7-2	TRBJ2-4	CASSLSVRERYF	TGTGCCAGCAGCTTATCGGTTAGGGAACGGTACTTC
-	-	TRBV4-3	TRBJ2-7	CASSQRVDYEQYF	TGCGCCAGCAGCCAACGGGTGGACTACGAGCAGTACTTC
-	-	TRBV7-2	TRBJ2-7	CASSLAWLAPEQYF	TGTGCCAGCAGCTTAGCGTGGCTCGCCCCCGAGCAGTACTTC
-	-	TRBV5-8	TRBJ1-5	CASSSPDSESNQPQHF	TGTGCCAGCAGCTCCCCGGACAGTGAGAGCAATCAGCCCCAGCATTTT
few	-	TRBV7-9	TRBJ1-2	CASSLEWRGDYGYTF	TGTGCCAGCAGCTTAGAGTGGAGGGGCGATTATGGCTACACCTTC
-	TRBD2	TRBV5-1	TRBJ2-1	CASSLDPTSGRSYNEQFF	TGCGCCAGCAGCCTGGACCCGACTAGCGGGAGGTCCTACAATGAGCAGTTCTTC
-	-	TRBV7-8	TRBJ1-5	CASSPGAVWARGKSNQPQHF	TGTGCCAGCAGCCCGGGGGCGGTGTGGGCTCGGGGTAAGAGCAATCAGCCCCAGCATTTT
-	-	TRBV27	TRBJ2-1	CATGDNEQFF	TGTGCCACGGGCGACAATGAGCAGTTCTTC
-	-	TRBV27	TRBJ2-7	CASSPRTDNYEQYF	TGTGCCAGCAGTCCCCGGACGGATAACTACGAGCAGTACTTC
once	-	TRBV5-1	TRBJ2-3	CASSSRLDPDTQYF	TGCGCCAGCAGCTCTCGCCTGGACCCGGATACGCAGTATTTT
once	-	TRBV9	TRBJ2-7	CASSPSGISSYEQYF	TGTGCCAGCAGCCCTAGTGGGATTTCTTCCTACGAGCAGTACTTC
-	-	TRBV29-1	TRBJ2-7	CSVGQGGEQYF	TGCAGCGTGGGGCAGGGAGGCGAGCAGTACTTC
-	-	TRBV5-1	TRBJ2-7	CASSPRDTYYEQYF	TGCGCCAGCAGCCCTCGGGACACTTACTACGAGCAGTACTTC
few	-	TRBV9	TRBJ1-1	CASSVVGGATEAFF	TGTGCCAGCAGCGTAGTTGGCGGGGCCACTGAAGCTTTCTTT
once	-	TRBV9	TRBJ1-1	CASSGRSTNTEAFF	TGTGCCAGCAGCGGCCGGTCGACGAACACTGAAGCTTTCTTT
-	-	TRBV7-9	TRBJ1-1	CASSPPRVNTEAFF	TGTGCCAGCAGCCCCCCCAGGGTGAACACTGAAGCTTTCTTT
-	TRBD1	TRBV27	TRBJ1-2	CASWGQGDYGYTF	TGTGCCAGCTGGGGACAGGGTGACTATGGCTACACCTTC
-	-	TRBV6-1	TRBJ1-2	CASSEGRAGRDGYTF	TGTGCCAGCAGTGAAGGGCGGGCAGGGCGGGATGGCTACACCTTC
-	-	TRBV6-5	TRBJ2-6	CASTAGRSGANVLTF	TGTGCCAGCACCGCCGGACGTTCTGGGGCCAACGTCCTGACTTTC
-	-	TRBV6-5	TRBJ1-2	CASRDRAEKGYTF	TGTGCCAGCCGGGACCGCGCAGAAAAAGGCTACACCTTC
-	-	TRBV6-5	TRBJ1-1	CASSYPGNTEAFF	TGTGCCAGCAGTTACCCAGGGAACACTGAAGCTTTCTTT
-	-	TRBV13	TRBJ2-4	CASSLGLSGRAPLAKNIQYF	TGTGCCAGCAGCTTAGGCCTGTCCGGTCGAGCCCCTTTAGCCAAAAACATTCAGTACTTC
-	-	TRBV7-9	TRBJ1-1	CASFDQGGRTEAFF	TGTGCCAGCTTCGACCAGGGAGGGAGAACTGAAGCTTTCTTT
-	-	TRBV11-2	TRBJ2-5	CASSLPELGTETQYF	TGTGCCAGCAGCTTACCCGAACTAGGGACGGAGACCCAGTACTTC
-	-	TRBV27	TRBJ1-5	CASSPDRNQPQHF	TGTGCCAGCAGCCCCGACAGAAATCAGCCCCAGCATTTT
-	-	TRBV15	TRBJ2-5	CATSLRLHGLETQYF	TGTGCCACCAGTTTGCGGCTCCACGGGTTGGAGACCCAGTACTTC
-	-	TRBV7-6	TRBJ2-6	CASSWGGQRAGANVLTF	TGTGCCAGCAGCTGGGGGGGACAAAGGGCTGGGGCCAACGTCCTGACTTTC
-	-	TRBV29-1	TRBJ2-7	CSGRVSYEQYF	TGCAGCGGCAGGGTATCCTACGAGCAGTACTTC
-	-	TRBV19	TRBJ1-2	CASSIDLRTALYGYTF	TGTGCCAGTAGTATAGATCTCCGGACAGCACTATATGGCTACACCTTC
-	-	TRBV10-3	TRBJ1-5	CAISDQGRAQPQHF	TGTGCCATCAGTGATCAGGGTCGGGCCCAGCCCCAGCATTTT
-	TRBD2	TRBV5-1	TRBJ2-7	CASSLEGGLHEQYF	TGCGCCAGCAGCTTGGAGGGAGGGCTCCACGAGCAGTACTTC
-	-	TRBV19	TRBJ1-1	CASSPIGHTEAFF	TGTGCCAGTAGTCCAATCGGACATACTGAAGCTTTCTTT
-	-	TRBV28	TRBJ1-1	CASRPTGNTEAFF	TGTGCCAGCAGGCCGACAGGCAACACTGAAGCTTTCTTT
-	-	TRBV11-2	TRBJ2-2	CASSLGPLGWDTGELFF	TGTGCCAGCAGCTTAGGCCCCCTAGGTTGGGACACCGGGGAGCTGTTTTTT
-	-	TRBV7-9	TRBJ2-7	CASSSTGSEAYEQYF	TGTGCCAGCAGCTCCACAGGGTCCGAGGCTTACGAGCAGTACTTC
-	-	TRBV4-1	TRBJ2-1	CASSQELGSEQFF	TGCGCCAGCAGCCAAGAATTGGGGAGTGAGCAGTTCTTC
once	-	TRBV6-6	TRBJ1-5	CASSYRSQPQHF	TGTGCCAGCAGTTACCGATCTCAGCCCCAGCATTTT